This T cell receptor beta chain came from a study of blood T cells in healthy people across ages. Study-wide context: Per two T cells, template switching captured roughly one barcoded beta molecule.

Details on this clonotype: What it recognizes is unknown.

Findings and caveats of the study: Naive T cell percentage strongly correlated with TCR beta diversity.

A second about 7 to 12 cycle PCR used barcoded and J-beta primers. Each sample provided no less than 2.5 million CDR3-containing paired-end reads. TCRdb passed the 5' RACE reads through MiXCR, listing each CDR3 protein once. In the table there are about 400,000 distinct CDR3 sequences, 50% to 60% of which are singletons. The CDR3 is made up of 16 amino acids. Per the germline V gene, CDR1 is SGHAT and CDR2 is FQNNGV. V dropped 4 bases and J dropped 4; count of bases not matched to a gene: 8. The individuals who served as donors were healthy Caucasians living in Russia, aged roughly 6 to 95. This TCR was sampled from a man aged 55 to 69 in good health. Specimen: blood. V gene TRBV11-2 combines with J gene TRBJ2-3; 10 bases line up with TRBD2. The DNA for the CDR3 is TGTGCCAGCAGCTACCTAGCGGGAGTTTACGCAGATACGCAGTATTTT. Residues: CASSYLAGVYADTQYF.